The entry below describes one T cell receptor (beta chain). Profiled with immunoSEQ multiplex PCR; TCRdb holds only in-frame clones, not every one. The sample carries roughly 200,000 clones, roughly 88% recorded once. Deletions cut 2 bases from V and 5 bases from J, with 16 bases between. CDR1 is SGDLS and CDR2 is YYNGEE in the germline V gene. The CDR3 has 16 amino acids. The sample originates from a study of blood T cell repertoires in COVID-19. The TCR sequence derives from a woman in her 40s with acute COVID-19. Sequencing was carried out using PBMCs or T cells enriched from blood (not recorded which). The gene calls are TRBV9 and TRBJ2-2; perhaps TRBD2 as D (6 bases). The CDR3 loop reads CASSVKWGRGTGELFF. CDR3 sequence (DNA): TGTGCCAGCAGCGTTAAGTGGGGCCGGGGGACCGGGGAGCTGTTTTTT.